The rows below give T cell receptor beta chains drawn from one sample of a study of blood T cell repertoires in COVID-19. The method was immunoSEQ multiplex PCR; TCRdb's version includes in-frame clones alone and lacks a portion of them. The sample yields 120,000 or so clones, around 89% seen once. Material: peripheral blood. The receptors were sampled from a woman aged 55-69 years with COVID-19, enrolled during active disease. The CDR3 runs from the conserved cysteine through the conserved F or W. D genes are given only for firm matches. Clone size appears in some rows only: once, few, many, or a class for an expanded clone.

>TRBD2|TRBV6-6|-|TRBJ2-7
CASSRDYRYEQYF
TGTGCCAGCAGCCGGGACTACCGGTACGAGCAGTACTTC
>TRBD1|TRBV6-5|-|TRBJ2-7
CASRTGTGGNEQYF
TGTGCCAGCAGGACCGGGACAGGGGGCAACGAGCAGTACTTC
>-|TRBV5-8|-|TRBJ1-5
CASSWGGYQPQHF
TGTGCCAGCAGTTGGGGGGGATATCAGCCCCAGCATTTT
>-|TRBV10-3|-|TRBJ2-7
CATLRTASYEQYF
TGTGCCACCCTTCGGACAGCCTCCTACGAGCAGTACTTC
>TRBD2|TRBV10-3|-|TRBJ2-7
CAIRAGGPYEQYF
TGTGCCATCAGGGCGGGGGGACCCTACGAGCAGTACTTC
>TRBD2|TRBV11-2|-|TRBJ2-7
CASRTTPGLASYEQYF
TGTGCCAGCAGAACGACCCCGGGACTAGCGTCCTACGAGCAGTACTTC
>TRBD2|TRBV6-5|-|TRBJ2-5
CASTIAGGLQTQYF
TGTGCCAGCACCATAGCGGGGGGGCTTCAGACCCAGTACTTC
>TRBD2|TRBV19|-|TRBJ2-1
CASSMGRSGGSSYNEQFF
TGTGCCAGTAGTATGGGGAGGAGTGGCGGGAGCTCCTACAATGAGCAGTTCTTC
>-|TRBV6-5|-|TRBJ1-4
CASSYSSGEGEKLFF
TGTGCCAGCAGTTACTCGAGCGGGGAAGGGGAAAAACTGTTTTTT
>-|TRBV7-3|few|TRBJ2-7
CASSLTMVDSSYEQYF
TGTGCCAGCAGCTTAACGATGGTCGATAGCTCCTACGAGCAGTACTTC
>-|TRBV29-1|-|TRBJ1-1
CSVARTDEAFF
TGCAGCGTTGCCCGGACAGATGAAGCTTTCTTT
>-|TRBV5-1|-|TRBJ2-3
CASSFNTDTQYF
TGCGCCAGCAGCTTTAACACAGATACGCAGTATTTT
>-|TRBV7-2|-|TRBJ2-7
CASSLVQGTYEQYF
TGTGCCAGCAGCTTAGTTCAGGGAACCTACGAGCAGTACTTC
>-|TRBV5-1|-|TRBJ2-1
CASSPRFGYNEQFF
TGCGCCAGCAGCCCCCGGTTCGGGTACAATGAGCAGTTCTTC
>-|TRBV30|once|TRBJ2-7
CAWTDSYEQYF
TGTGCCTGGACAGACAGCTACGAGCAGTACTTC
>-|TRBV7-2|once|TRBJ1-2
CASSLYPSDGYTF
TGTGCCAGCAGCTTATACCCCAGTGATGGCTACACCTTC
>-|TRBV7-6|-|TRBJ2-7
CASSLAGTRAHEQYF
TGTGCCAGCAGCTTAGCCGGGACACGGGCCCACGAGCAGTACTTC
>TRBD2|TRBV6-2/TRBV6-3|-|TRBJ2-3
CASSYRRTSGGGNTQYF
TGTGCCAGCAGTTACCGGAGGACTAGCGGGGGGGGAAATACGCAGTATTTT
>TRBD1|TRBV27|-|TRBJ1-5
CASSLIRTGHQPQHF
TGTGCCAGCAGCTTGATTAGGACAGGCCATCAGCCCCAGCATTTT
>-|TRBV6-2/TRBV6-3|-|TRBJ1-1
CASSYSSTAEAFF
TGTGCCAGCAGTTACTCGAGTACAGCTGAAGCTTTCTTT
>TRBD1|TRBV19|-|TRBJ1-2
CASSIDRVIGYTF
TGTGCCAGTAGTATCGACAGGGTGATTGGCTACACCTTC
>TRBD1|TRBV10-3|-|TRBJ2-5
CAISRQGEVSETQYF
TGTGCCATCAGTCGACAGGGGGAAGTATCAGAGACCCAGTACTTC
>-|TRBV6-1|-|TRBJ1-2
CASSEGRGGFYGYTF
TGTGCCAGCAGTGAAGGTCGGGGTGGATTCTATGGCTACACCTTC
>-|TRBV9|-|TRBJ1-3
CASSVAGVGNTIYF
TGTGCCAGCAGCGTGGCAGGGGTAGGAAACACCATATATTTT
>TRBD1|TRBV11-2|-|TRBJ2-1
CASRYSPGQAYREQFF
TGTGCCAGCAGGTATTCGCCGGGACAGGCGTACCGTGAGCAGTTCTTC
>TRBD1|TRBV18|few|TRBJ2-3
CASSPRQGPDTQYF
TGTGCCAGCTCACCACGACAGGGCCCAGATACGCAGTATTTT
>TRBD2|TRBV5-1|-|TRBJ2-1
CASSFGLAGHSYNEQFF
TGCGCCAGCAGCTTTGGACTAGCGGGGCACTCCTACAATGAGCAGTTCTTC
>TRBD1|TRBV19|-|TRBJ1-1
CASSKPGQLNTEAFF
TGTGCCAGTAGTAAACCGGGACAGCTGAACACTGAAGCTTTCTTT
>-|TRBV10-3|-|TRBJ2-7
CATSGLKTYEQYF
TGTGCCACCTCGGGACTCAAGACCTACGAGCAGTACTTC
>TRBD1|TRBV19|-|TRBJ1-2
CASSPGTGGRRGTF
TGTGCCAGTAGTCCCGGGACAGGGGGAAGACGAGGCACCTTC
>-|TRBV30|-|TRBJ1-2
CAWRKQDYGYTF
TGTGCCTGGAGGAAACAGGACTATGGCTACACCTTC
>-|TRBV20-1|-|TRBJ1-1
CSASWQVSTEAFF
TGCAGTGCTAGTTGGCAAGTTTCCACTGAAGCTTTCTTT
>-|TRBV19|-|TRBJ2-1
CASTPEDSSSFNEQFF
TGTGCCAGTACCCCTGAGGATAGTTCCTCTTTCAATGAGCAGTTCTTC
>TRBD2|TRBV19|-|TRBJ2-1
CASSIGLAGAFSYNEQFF
TGTGCCAGTAGTATAGGTCTAGCGGGGGCCTTCTCCTACAATGAGCAGTTCTTC
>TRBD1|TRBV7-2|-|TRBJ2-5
CASSLVFFLDRGLPETQYF
TGTGCCAGCAGCTTAGTGTTTTTTTTGGACAGGGGGCTCCCAGAGACCCAGTACTTC
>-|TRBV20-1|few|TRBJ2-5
CSASQETQYF
TGCAGTGCTTCACAAGAGACCCAGTACTTC
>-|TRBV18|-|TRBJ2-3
CASSPLAGTANTQYF
TGTGCCAGCTCACCACTAGCGGGGACAGCGAATACGCAGTATTTT
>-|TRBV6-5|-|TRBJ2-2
CASSRAGTSAGELFF
TGTGCCAGCAGTCGAGCCGGGACATCTGCCGGGGAGCTGTTTTTT
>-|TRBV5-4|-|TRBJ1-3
CASSSQGPGNTIYF
TGTGCCAGCAGCTCTCAGGGTCCTGGAAACACCATATATTTT
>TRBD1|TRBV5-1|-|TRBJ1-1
CASSFSSGGGNTEAFF
TGCGCCAGCAGCTTTAGCTCAGGGGGAGGGAACACTGAAGCTTTCTTT
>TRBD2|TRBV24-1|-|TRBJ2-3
CATSPAGYGTQYF
TGTGCCACCAGTCCAGCGGGGTACGGTACGCAGTATTTT
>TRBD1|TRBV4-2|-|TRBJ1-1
CASSQVLGQFEAFF
TGTGCCAGCAGCCAAGTATTGGGACAGTTTGAAGCTTTCTTT
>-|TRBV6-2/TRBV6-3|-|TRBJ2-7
CASSYPRRGLYEQYF
TGTGCCAGCAGTTACCCTAGACGGGGTCTGTACGAGCAGTACTTC
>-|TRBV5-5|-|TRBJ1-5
CASSLAGSNQPQHF
TGTGCCAGCAGCTTGGCCGGGAGCAATCAGCCCCAGCATTTT
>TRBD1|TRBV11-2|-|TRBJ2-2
CASSLQGANTGELFF
TGTGCCAGCAGCTTACAGGGGGCGAACACCGGGGAGCTGTTTTTT